This paragraph reports one T cell receptor (beta chain). Which antigen it targets is not known. There are no base qualities to consult, and no much larger clone falls within one base. The sample originates from a study of blood T cells in healthy people across ages (dated by TCRdb to between 2014 and 2016). Regarding the research as a whole: In model experiments, template switching captured about one uniquely barcoded TCR beta cDNA molecule for every two T cells. Using deep sequencing normalized with unique cDNA molecular identifiers, the study measured how TCR beta repertoire diversity changes with age. Four age groups were formed from the donors: young (average approximately 15 years), middle-aged (just under 40), aged (roughly 59) and long-lived (more than 75). To avoid experimental bias, donors of different ages were randomly spread across the sequencing lanes. For two donors (one aged 18 to 29 and one aged 80 or older), the study analyzed two additional independent replicas of 1 million unique cDNA reads from the same blood draw.

Taken from the germline V gene, the CDR1 and CDR2 loops are LGHNA and YNFKEQ. Inclusive of the bounding cysteine and phenylalanine, the CDR3 is 14 residues long. The entry retains the CDR3 DNA only, 42 bases that are in frame from base 1. Libraries were made using 5' RACE. Sequencing relied on an Illumina HiSeq 2500. The second PCR ran for roughly 7 to 12 cycles and used a J-beta primer mix along with a sample-barcoded 5' primer. A unique molecular identifier was introduced onto each TCR beta cDNA molecule by a template-switch 5' adaptor carrying 12 random nucleotides. Each sample yielded at least 3 million CDR3-containing paired-end reads. All of the RNA was converted into first-strand cDNA using the Mint cDNA synthesis kit, with a TRBC-specific oligonucleotide serving as the primer. All cDNA was treated with uracil-DNA glycosylase and then went through a first 18-cycle PCR with the universal primers M1SS and BC2_uni_R. In the authors' own workflow: Each sample was normalized by randomly selecting 1 million high-quality reads, each carrying a distinct molecular identifier. Instead of being binned into consensus sequences, reads with shared molecular identifiers were discarded. MiTCR, with a Q25 quality threshold and the strictest error-elimination algorithm, was used for CDR3 identification, clonotype clustering and error correction. Lower-bound total TCR beta diversity was estimated with a nonparametric unseen species model using Euler transformation. TCRdb reanalyzed the raw reads on its own, using fastp at Q25 for trimming and MiXCR for clone calling, and kept in-frame beta chains. Records with the same CDR3 protein are collapsed into one entry carrying the most frequent genes and DNA. TCRdb's processing, not the authors', yielded these V and J calls. The sample yields about 1.8 million distinct CDR3 sequences; less than 50% were counted once. The ten most abundant clones make up about 2.1% of the sample.

The donors were roughly 38 Caucasian individuals from Russia, aged roughly 6 to 100 years, who were systemically healthy. Each donor gave around 9 milliliters of peripheral blood, collected into EDTA-treated Vacutainer tubes. Ficoll-Paque density-gradient centrifugation was used to isolate PBMCs, with at least 7 million obtained per sample. Trizol reagent was used to extract total RNA from the PBMCs, yielding at least 5 micrograms per sample. For every donor, flow cytometry on a PBMC aliquot measured the percentage of naive CD45RAhigh/CD27high T cells. On the study overall, not on this receptor specifically: Compared with the aged group, the long-lived group had more naive CD4+ T cells, fewer expanded clones and increased TCR diversity, suggesting age selection. The percentage of naive T cells measured by flow cytometry correlated strongly with observed TCR beta diversity. Because profiling used bulk unsorted PBMCs, naive and antigen-experienced compartments could not be compared conclusively. Because the CMV infection status of the donors was unknown, age-related changes in expanded clonotypes may potentially have been confounded. Estimates of total diversity based on one million sequenced T cells were regarded as lower bounds and as underestimates. Observed TCR beta diversity per million T cells fell roughly linearly with age, and a significant reduction was already apparent by age around 40.

Sequencing used blood. The receptor was derived from a woman between 40 and 50 years old in good health. The chain is assembled from TRBV4-2 and TRBJ2-7; 11 central nucleotides agree with TRBD2. Gene TRBJ2-5 matches the end of the DNA better, so the J call may be wrong. The CDR3 protein sequence reads: CASSPSGGFETQYF. Here is the DNA: TGTGCCAGCAGCCCTAGCGGGGGGTTTGAGACCCAGTACTTC.